A single sample is the source of the 30 T cell receptor beta chains below, sequenced in a study of blood T cell repertoires in COVID-19. Data came from immunoSEQ multiplex PCR; TCRdb stores just in-frame clones and leaves some out. The data show about 190,000 clones, approximately 90% seen once. Sequencing was done on a sample of peripheral blood. The receptors shown here come from a woman aged 18-29 years who had recovered from COVID-19.

The genes are TRBV6-6 and TRBJ1-4, with TRBD1 matching 8 bases. The CDR3 covers 14 residues. CDR1 and CDR2 from the germline V gene are MNHNY and SVGAGI (reference sequence). V dropped 2 bases and J dropped 8; count of bases not matched to a gene: 4. This CDR3 reads CASSYGQGGEKLFF. CDR3 in DNA: TGTGCCAGCAGTTACGGACAGGGCGGGGAAAAACTGTTTTTT.

V gene TRBV11-1 combines with J gene TRBJ2-7; the D is unclear. Trimming pared 0 bases from V and 3 bases from J, leaving 12 bases between. This CDR3 region has 15 residues. Germline CDR1 is SGHAT and CDR2 is FQDESV (reference sequence). This chain's CDR3 is CASSLARDSIYEQYF. The DNA of the CDR3 is TGTGCCAGCAGCTTAGCGCGAGACTCAATCTACGAGCAGTACTTC.

This rearrangement joins TRBV11-2 to TRBJ1-1, with TRBD1 matching over 7 bases. Germline CDR1 SGHAT, CDR2 FQNNGV. The V gene end was trimmed by 7 bases and the J gene end by 0 bases; junction bases not matched to a gene: 5. This CDR3 contains 14 residues. The CDR3 loop is CASKGQSMNTEAFF. DNA of the CDR3: TGTGCCAGCAAGGGACAGAGCATGAACACTGAAGCTTTCTTT.

Details on this clone: This CDR3 is also generated by other DNA sequences in the sample. The V and J genes are TRBV9 and TRBJ2-5; 8 nucleotides match TRBD2. The length of the CDR3 is 16 residues. Unmatched junction bases numbered 5, after V lost 0 bases and J lost 1 base. The V gene's germline CDR1 is SGDLS and CDR2 YYNGEE. The CDR3 coding sequence is TGTGCCAGCAGCGTAGTCGCGGGAGGACCCCAAGAGACCCAGTACTTC. It codes for CASSVVAGGPQETQYF.

The chain has TRBV5-4 and TRBJ2-7, with D possibly being TRBD1 (5 bases). With 0 bases removed from V and 2 bases from J, the gap between germline ends came to 9 bases. Germline V gene data show CDR1 as SGHNT and CDR2 as YYREEE (reference sequence). CDR3 length: 14 residues. DNA for the CDR3: TGTGCCAGCAGCTTGGCCGGCAGGGCCTACGAGCAGTACTTC. This sequence encodes CASSLAGRAYEQYF.

The CDR3 region has the DNA TGTGCCAGCAGTTACTCGGGTATGGGGAGCACTGAAGCTTTCTTT. Amino acids: CASSYSGMGSTEAFF. This sequence joins TRBV6-2 or TRBV6-3 and TRBJ1-1; no reliable D call. The CDR3 sequence is 15 residues long. Germline V gene lookup returns CDR1 MNHEY and CDR2 SVGEGT. Trimming removed 0 bases at V and 4 bases at J, with 12 bases between.

This clone occurred once. The rearrangement joins TRBV4-3 to TRBJ1-2; TRBD1 matches 10 bases. Germline V lookup: CDR1 LGHNA, CDR2 YSLEER. This CDR3 has 14 residues. J lost 4 bases, V lost 4 bases, and 3 bases had no gene match. The CDR3 sequence: CASSPRTGGYGYTF. CDR3 DNA: TGCGCCAGCAGCCCCCGGACAGGGGGCTATGGCTACACCTTC.

This clone has a single count. Written as DNA, the CDR3 is TGTGCCAGCAGCCAAGGACTAGCTCGGGAGACCCAGTACTTC. It translates to CASSQGLARETQYF. The chain uses TRBV3-1 (or the pseudogene TRBV3-2) and TRBJ2-5; 7 positions agree with TRBD2. Germline V lookup: CDR1 LGHDT, CDR2 YNNKEL (reference sequence). The CDR3 has 14 amino acids. V was clipped by 1 base and J by 5 bases; unmatched bases: 4.

The rearrangement links TRBV10-3 to TRBJ2-3; D may be TRBD2 (5 bases). V was shortened by 4 bases and J by 4 bases, with 9 bases between the two germline ends. Per germline, CDR1 ENHRY and CDR2 SYGVKD. CDR3 length: 13 residues. Written as DNA, the CDR3 is TGTGCCATCAGTGGGGAGTCATCAGATACGCAGTATTTT. Its translation: CAISGESSDTQYF.

The chain has TRBV3-1 (or the pseudogene TRBV3-2) and TRBJ2-4; D gene uncertain. Deletions cut 1 base from V and 0 bases from J, with 16 bases between. Germline V gives CDR1 LGHDT, CDR2 YNNKEL (reference sequence). This CDR3 is built from 18 residues. CDR3 coding DNA: TGTGCCAGCAGCCAAGGGTCGTCAGGTACGCTAGCCAAAAACATTCAGTACTTC. Translating it yields CASSQGSSGTLAKNIQYF.

In its sample, this clone was seen once. The chain couples TRBV19 to TRBJ1-4; no clear D gene. V was clipped by 2 bases and J by 5 bases, with 15 bases between them. This CDR3 is 16 amino acids long. Germline CDR1 and CDR2: LNHDA and SQIVND (reference sequence). CDR3 protein: CASSIKEKVGNEKLFF. DNA for the CDR3: TGTGCCAGTAGTATAAAAGAAAAGGTCGGGAATGAAAAACTGTTTTTT. The full variable domain, its missing parts supplied by reference TRBV19 and TRBJ1-4, is DGGITQSPKYLFRKEGQNVTLSCEQNLNHDAMYWYRQDPGQGLRLIYYSQIVNDFQKGDIAEGYSVSREKKESFPLTVTSAQKNPTAFYLCASSIKEKVGNEKLFFGSGTQLSVL.

The chain combines TRBV7-8 with TRBJ1-4; D ambiguous. Germline V gene sequence: CDR1 SGHVS, CDR2 FQNEAQ. The CDR3 has 16 amino acids. Trimming cost V 9 bases and J 0 bases, with 17 bases left between them. Written as DNA, the CDR3 is TGTGCCAGTCTAAACTCAAGAAAAGCAACTAATGAAAAACTGTTTTTT. Protein product: CASLNSRKATNEKLFF.

V and J are TRBV5-1 and TRBJ1-1, with D possibly TRBD1 on 5 matching bases. The CDR3 extends over 16 amino acids. CDR1 and CDR2 (germline): SGHRS, YFSETQ. V lost 0 bases and J 3 bases, leaving 15 bases between the germline ends. The CDR3 region is CASSLAGFRADTEAFF. The CDR3 DNA sequence: TGCGCCAGCAGCTTGGCTGGGTTCAGGGCGGACACTGAAGCTTTCTTT. The whole variable domain, filled in from reference TRBV5-1 and TRBJ1-1, reads KAGVTQTPRYLIKTRGQQVTLSCSPISGHRSVSWYQQTPGQGLQFLFEYFSETQRNKGNFPGRFSGRQFSNSRSEMNVSTLELGDSALYLCASSLAGFRADTEAFFGQGTRLTVV.

The chain combines TRBV24-1 with TRBJ2-2, with TRBD1 matching 7 bases. The CDR3 has 15 amino acids. With V trimmed by 12 bases and J by 5 bases, 14 bases remained unmatched. CDR1 is KGHDR, CDR2 SFDVKD, per germline. CDR3 in DNA: TGTGCCGCCACAGACAGGGAAGGTTGGACCGGGGAGCTGTTTTTT. It codes for CAATDREGWTGELFF.

The chain couples TRBV27 to TRBJ1-2, with 10 positions matching TRBD1. The V gene's germline CDR1 is MNHEY and CDR2 SMNVEV (reference sequence). The CDR3 extends over 15 amino acids. With 5 bases clipped from V and 8 bases from J, the junction kept 11 bases outside the gene matches. The CDR3, as DNA: TGTGCCAGCAGTCCCCAGGGGGGGACAGGGGCCGGCTACACCTTC. Amino acids: CASSPQGGTGAGYTF.

The rearrangement joins TRBV11-3 to TRBJ1-2; TRBD1 matches at 9 bases. The CDR3 runs to 12 residues. Germline CDR1 is SGHNT and CDR2 is YENEEA. The V segment lost 5 bases and the J segment 6 bases; nucleotides outside the gene matches: 1. The CDR3 nucleotides read TGTGCCAGCAGCGACAGGGGGGATGGCTACACCTTC. The encoded protein is CASSDRGDGYTF. The full variable domain, rest sourced from reference TRBV11-3 and TRBJ1-2, is EAGVVQSPRYKIIEKKQPVAFWCNPISGHNTLYWYLQNLGQGPELLIRYENEEAVDDSQLPKDRFSAERLKGVDSTLKIQPAELGDSAVYLCASSDRGDGYTFGSGTRLTVV.

This clone was recorded a few times. The V and J genes are TRBV6-2 or TRBV6-3 and TRBJ2-7; 12 bases align to TRBD2. V was pared by 6 bases and J by 7 bases, with 13 bases of the junction left unmatched. The germline CDR1 and CDR2 sequences are MNHEY and SVGEGT. This CDR3 region has 16 residues. CDR3 protein: CASSPTTSGSYLEQYV. In DNA, the CDR3 is TGTGCCAGCAGCCCAACGACTAGCGGGAGCTATCTTGAGCAGTACGTC.

The chain couples TRBV24-1 to TRBJ1-3, with unresolved D. Trimming removed 7 bases at V and 0 bases at J, with 9 bases between. Per germline, CDR1 KGHDR and CDR2 SFDVKD. The CDR3 sequence is 14 residues long. CDR3 residues: CATSEGSSGNTIYF. CDR3 nucleotides: TGTGCCACCAGCGAGGGCTCCTCTGGAAACACCATATATTTT.

This clone is a singleton in its sample. The genes are TRBV5-6 and TRBJ1-2; 9 bases map to TRBD1. The trim removed 4 bases at V and 5 bases at J, leaving 6 bases unmatched. Germline assignment: CDR1 SGHDT and CDR2 YYEEEE. This CDR3 spans 14 amino acids. Here the CDR3 reads CASSLGQGPYGYTF. CDR3 in DNA: TGTGCCAGCAGCCTTGGACAGGGGCCATATGGCTACACCTTC.

This clone occurred a few times. The chain links TRBV5-5 to TRBJ2-2; D not certain. Germline V gene data show CDR1 as SGHKS and CDR2 as YYEKEE (reference sequence). V was pared by 4 bases and J by 3 bases, with 10 bases between. The CDR3 extends over 14 amino acids. The CDR3 protein is CASSIQVHTGELFF. For the CDR3, the DNA is TGTGCCAGCAGCATACAAGTCCACACCGGGGAGCTGTTTTTT. The variable domain in full, completed from reference TRBV5-5 and TRBJ2-2, reads DAGVTQSPTHLIKTRGQQVTLRCSPISGHKSVSWYQQVLGQGPQFIFQYYEKEERGRGNFPDRFSARQFPNYSSELNVNALLLGDSALYLCASSIQVHTGELFFGEGSRLTVL.

This clone was recorded only once. CDR3 amino acids: CASSPKRNHRGRGHTDTQYF. CDR3 in DNA: TGTGCCAGCTCACCGAAAAGAAATCACAGGGGGCGCGGGCACACAGATACGCAGTATTTT. The chain recombines TRBV18 with TRBJ2-3; 9 nucleotides match TRBD1. The germline V gene has CDR1 KGHSH and CDR2 LQKENI. This CDR3 has 20 amino acids. Trimming cost V 3 bases and J 2 bases; bases outside gene matches: 18. Filled out from reference TRBV18 and TRBJ2-3, the complete variable domain reads NAGVMQNPRHLVRRRGQEARLRCSPMKGHSHVYWYRQLPEEGLKFMVYLQKENIIDESGMPKERFSAEFPKEGPSILRIQQVVRGDSAAYFCASSPKRNHRGRGHTDTQYFGPGTRLTVL.

The count of this clone is one. The rearrangement uses TRBV7-2 and TRBJ1-1; the match to TRBD1 covers 7 bases. This CDR3 is built from 15 residues. V was clipped by 5 bases and J by 4 bases; unmatched bases: 10. Looked up from germline, CDR1 is SGHTA and CDR2 is FQGNSA. CDR3: CASSLDRNGATEAFF. CDR3 DNA sequence: TGTGCCAGCAGCCTGGACAGGAACGGGGCCACTGAAGCTTTCTTT.

This rearrangement joins TRBV27 to TRBJ1-5; D unresolved. Germline V CDR1 and CDR2: MNHEY, SMNVEV (reference sequence). Trimming cost V 6 bases and J 0 bases, with 12 bases left between them. The CDR3 is made up of 15 amino acids. CDR3 sequence: CASRPTDFSNQPQHF. Written as DNA, the CDR3 is TGTGCCAGCAGACCGACGGACTTTAGCAATCAGCCCCAGCATTTT.

The rearrangement uses TRBV29-1 and TRBJ1-1; 11 nucleotides agree with TRBD1. The CDR3 loop spans 15 amino acids. V lost 6 bases and J lost 5; bases outside the gene matches: 11. Germline CDR1 is SQVTM and CDR2 is ANQGSEA. This CDR3 reads CSVTGTGGVWTEAFF. Here the CDR3 DNA reads TGCAGCGTAACCGGGACAGGGGGTGTTTGGACTGAAGCTTTCTTT.

The V call is TRBV27, the J call TRBJ2-7; the D gene is possibly TRBD1 (6 bases). The ends were cut back, 2 bases at V and 5 bases at J, with 10 bases in the middle. The CDR3 contains 13 residues. Germline CDR1 MNHEY, CDR2 SMNVEV (reference sequence). The chain's CDR3 is CASSLDGGHEQYV. Written as DNA, the CDR3 is TGTGCCAGCAGTTTAGATGGGGGCCACGAGCAGTACGTC.

The V and J genes are TRBV29-1 and TRBJ2-6, with D possibly TRBD2 on 6 matching bases. Per the germline V gene, CDR1 is SQVTM and CDR2 is ANQGSEA. This CDR3 contains 14 residues. Trimming stripped 4 bases from V and 0 bases from J, with 7 bases between. The CDR3 coding sequence is TGCAGCGTTGGGGGGGACTCTGGGGCCAACGTCCTGACTTTC. Protein sequence: CSVGGDSGANVLTF.

J is TRBJ1-5 and V is TRBV9; tentatively, D is TRBD1 (5 bases). CDR3 length: 14 amino acids. Trimming removed 2 bases from V and 4 bases from J, with 10 bases in between. Looked up from germline, CDR1 is SGDLS and CDR2 is YYNGEE. CDR3 loop: CASSVGAANQPQHF. In DNA form, the CDR3 reads TGTGCCAGCAGCGTTGGGGCAGCTAATCAGCCCCAGCATTTT.

This chain links TRBV10-3 with TRBJ2-1; weak D call: TRBD2 (6 bases). V dropped 3 bases and J dropped 4 bases, with 16 bases sitting between them. CDR3 length equals 16 residues. CDR1 and CDR2 (germline): ENHRY, SYGVKD. The DNA for the CDR3 is TGTGCCATCAGTGATGTCGGAGGGACCCTTTACAATGAGCAGTTCTTC. This encodes CAISDVGGTLYNEQFF.

V gene TRBV18 combines with J gene TRBJ2-3; 11 bases match TRBD2. V shed 5 bases, J shed 2 bases, and the junction held 6 bases outside the gene matches. Germline assignment: CDR1 KGHSH and CDR2 LQKENI. This CDR3 is built from 16 residues. The CDR3, as DNA: TGTGCCAGCTCAAGACAGACTAGCGGGGCCACAGATACGCAGTATTTT. Translation: CASSRQTSGATDTQYF.

CDR3 in amino acids: CASSLEGTSGTDTQYF. The CDR3 DNA is TGCGCCAGCAGCTTGGAAGGGACTAGCGGCACAGATACGCAGTATTTT. V usage is TRBV5-1 and J usage is TRBJ2-3; 10 bases map to TRBD2. The CDR3 runs 16 residues. The ends lost 0 bases at V and 1 base at J; junction bases unmatched: 2. Germline V gene sequence: CDR1 SGHRS, CDR2 YFSETQ.